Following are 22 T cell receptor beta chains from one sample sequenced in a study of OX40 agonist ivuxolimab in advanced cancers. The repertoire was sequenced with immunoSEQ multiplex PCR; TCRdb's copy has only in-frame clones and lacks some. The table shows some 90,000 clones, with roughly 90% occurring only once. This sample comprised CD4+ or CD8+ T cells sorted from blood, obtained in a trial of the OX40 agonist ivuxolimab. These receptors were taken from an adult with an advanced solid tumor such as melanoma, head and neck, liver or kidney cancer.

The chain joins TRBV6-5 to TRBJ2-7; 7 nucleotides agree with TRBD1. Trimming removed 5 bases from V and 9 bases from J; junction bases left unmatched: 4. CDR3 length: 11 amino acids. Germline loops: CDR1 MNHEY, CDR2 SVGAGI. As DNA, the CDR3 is TGTGCCAGCAGTGAACAGGGGTGGCAGTACTTC. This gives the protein CASSEQGWQYF.

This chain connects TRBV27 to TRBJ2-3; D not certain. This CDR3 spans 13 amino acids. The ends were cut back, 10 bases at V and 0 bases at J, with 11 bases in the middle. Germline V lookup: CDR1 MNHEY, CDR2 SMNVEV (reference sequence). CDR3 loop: CATQTSSTDTQYF. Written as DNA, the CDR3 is TGTGCCACCCAGACTTCTAGCACAGATACGCAGTATTTT.

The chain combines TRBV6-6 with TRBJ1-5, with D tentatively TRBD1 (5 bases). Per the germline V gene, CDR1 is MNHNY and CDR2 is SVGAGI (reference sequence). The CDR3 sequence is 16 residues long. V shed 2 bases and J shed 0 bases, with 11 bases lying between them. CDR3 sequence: CASSYGGVNSNQPQHF. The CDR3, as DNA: TGTGCCAGCAGTTACGGAGGGGTAAATAGCAATCAGCCCCAGCATTTT.

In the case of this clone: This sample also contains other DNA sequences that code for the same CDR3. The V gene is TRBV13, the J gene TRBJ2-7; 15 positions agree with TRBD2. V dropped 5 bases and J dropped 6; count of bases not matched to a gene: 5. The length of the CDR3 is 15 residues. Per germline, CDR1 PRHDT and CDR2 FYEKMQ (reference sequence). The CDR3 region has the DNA TGTGCCAGCAGCCCAAGGACTAGCGGGAGGGGCGAGCAGTACTTC. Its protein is CASSPRTSGRGEQYF.

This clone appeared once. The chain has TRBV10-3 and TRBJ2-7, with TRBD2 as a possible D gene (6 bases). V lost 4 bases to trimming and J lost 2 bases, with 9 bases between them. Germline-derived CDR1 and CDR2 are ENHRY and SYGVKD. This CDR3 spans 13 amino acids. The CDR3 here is CAISGGGPYEQYF. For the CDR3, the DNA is TGTGCCATCAGTGGGGGAGGCCCCTACGAGCAGTACTTC.

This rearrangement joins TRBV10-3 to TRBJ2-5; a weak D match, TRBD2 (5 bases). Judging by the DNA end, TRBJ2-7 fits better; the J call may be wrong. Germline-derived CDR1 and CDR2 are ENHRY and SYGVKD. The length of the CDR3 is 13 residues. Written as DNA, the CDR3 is TGTGCCATCAGTGATCCCGGGACCTACGAGCAGTACTTC. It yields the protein CAISDPGTYEQYF.

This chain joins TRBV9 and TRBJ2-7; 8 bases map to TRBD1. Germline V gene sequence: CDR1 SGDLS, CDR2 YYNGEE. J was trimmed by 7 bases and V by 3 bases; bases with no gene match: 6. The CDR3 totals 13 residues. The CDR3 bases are TGTGCCAGCAGCGCCTCCGGGACAGGAGAGCAGTACTTC. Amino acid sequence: CASSASGTGEQYF.

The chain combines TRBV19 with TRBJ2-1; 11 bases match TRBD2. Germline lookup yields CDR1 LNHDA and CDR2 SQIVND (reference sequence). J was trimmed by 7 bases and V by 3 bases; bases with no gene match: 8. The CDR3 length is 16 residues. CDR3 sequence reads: CASSITGTSGLNEQFF. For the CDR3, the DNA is TGTGCCAGTAGTATCACCGGGACTAGCGGATTGAATGAGCAGTTCTTC.

The CDR3, as DNA: TGCGCCAGCAGCCAAGAACGGGCGGTAGGACAGGGGAATTCACCCCTCCACTTT. Protein: CASSQERAVGQGNSPLHF. The chain combines TRBV4-3 with TRBJ1-6; 9 positions agree with TRBD1. This CDR3 contains 18 residues. Germline CDR1 is LGHNA and CDR2 is YSLEER. Unmatched junction bases numbered 10, after V lost 0 bases and J lost 7 bases.

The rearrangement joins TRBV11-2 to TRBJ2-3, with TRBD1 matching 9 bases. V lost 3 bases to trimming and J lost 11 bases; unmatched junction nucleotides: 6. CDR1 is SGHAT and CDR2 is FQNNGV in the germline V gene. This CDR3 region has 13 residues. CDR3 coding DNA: TGTGCCAGCAGCTTGTCCGGGACAGGGTTGCAGTATTTT. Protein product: CASSLSGTGLQYF.

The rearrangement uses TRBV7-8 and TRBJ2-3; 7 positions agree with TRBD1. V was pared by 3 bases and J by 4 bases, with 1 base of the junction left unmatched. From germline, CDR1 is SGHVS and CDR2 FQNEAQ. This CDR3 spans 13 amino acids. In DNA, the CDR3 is TGTGCCAGCAGCTTTGGGACAGCAGATACGCAGTATTTT. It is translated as CASSFGTADTQYF.

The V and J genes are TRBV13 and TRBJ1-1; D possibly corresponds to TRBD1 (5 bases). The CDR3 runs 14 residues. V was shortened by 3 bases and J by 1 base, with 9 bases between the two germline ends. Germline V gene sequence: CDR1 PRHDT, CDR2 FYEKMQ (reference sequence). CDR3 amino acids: CASSLRQRNTEAFF. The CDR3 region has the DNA TGTGCCAGCAGCTTGAGACAGAGGAACACTGAAGCTTTCTTT.

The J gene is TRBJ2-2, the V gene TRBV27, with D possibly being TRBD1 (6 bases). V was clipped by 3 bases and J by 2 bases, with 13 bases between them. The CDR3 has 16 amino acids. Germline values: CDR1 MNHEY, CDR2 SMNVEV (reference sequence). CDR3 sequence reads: CASSLADSFNTGELFF. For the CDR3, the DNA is TGTGCCAGCAGTTTGGCGGACAGTTTCAACACCGGGGAGCTGTTTTTT.

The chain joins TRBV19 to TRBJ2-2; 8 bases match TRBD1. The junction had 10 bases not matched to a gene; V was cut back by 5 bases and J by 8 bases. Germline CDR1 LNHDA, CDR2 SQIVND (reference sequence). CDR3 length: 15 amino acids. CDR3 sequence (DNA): TGTGCCAGTAGTGGTAGACAGGGGTTTAGGGGGGAGCTGTTTTTT. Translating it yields CASSGRQGFRGELFF. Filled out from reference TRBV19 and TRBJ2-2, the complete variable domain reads DGGITQSPKYLFRKEGQNVTLSCEQNLNHDAMYWYRQDPGQGLRLIYYSQIVNDFQKGDIAEGYSVSREKKESFPLTVTSAQKNPTAFYLCASSGRQGFRGELFFGEGSRLTVL.

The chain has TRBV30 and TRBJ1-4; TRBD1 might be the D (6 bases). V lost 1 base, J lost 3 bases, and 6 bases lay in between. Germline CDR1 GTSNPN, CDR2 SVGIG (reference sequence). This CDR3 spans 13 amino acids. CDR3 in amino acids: CAWSGGPNEKLFF. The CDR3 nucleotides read TGTGCCTGGAGTGGGGGGCCTAATGAAAAACTGTTTTTT.

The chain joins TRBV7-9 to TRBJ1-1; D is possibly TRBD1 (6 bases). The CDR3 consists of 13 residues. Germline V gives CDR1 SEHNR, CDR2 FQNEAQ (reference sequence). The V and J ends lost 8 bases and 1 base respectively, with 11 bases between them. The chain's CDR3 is CASGGGGNTEAFF. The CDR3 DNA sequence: TGTGCCAGCGGGGGAGGGGGGAACACTGAAGCTTTCTTT.

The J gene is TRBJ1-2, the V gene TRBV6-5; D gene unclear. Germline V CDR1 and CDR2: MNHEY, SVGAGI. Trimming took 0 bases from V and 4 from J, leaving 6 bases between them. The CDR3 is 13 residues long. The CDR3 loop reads CASSYSWVYGYTF. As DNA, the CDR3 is TGTGCCAGCAGTTACTCGTGGGTCTATGGCTACACCTTC.

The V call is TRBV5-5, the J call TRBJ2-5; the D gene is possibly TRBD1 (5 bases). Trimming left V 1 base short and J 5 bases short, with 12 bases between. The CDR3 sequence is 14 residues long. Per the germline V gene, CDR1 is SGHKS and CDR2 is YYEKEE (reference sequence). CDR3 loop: CASSLQGRVETQYF. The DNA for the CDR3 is TGTGCCAGCAGCTTGCAGGGAAGGGTTGAGACCCAGTACTTC.

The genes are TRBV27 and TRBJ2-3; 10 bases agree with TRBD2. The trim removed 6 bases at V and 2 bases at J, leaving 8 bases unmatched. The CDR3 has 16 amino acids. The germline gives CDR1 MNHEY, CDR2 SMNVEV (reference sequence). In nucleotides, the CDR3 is TGTGCCAGCAGCTCCCGGACTAGCGGACTCACAGATACGCAGTATTTT. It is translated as CASSSRTSGLTDTQYF.

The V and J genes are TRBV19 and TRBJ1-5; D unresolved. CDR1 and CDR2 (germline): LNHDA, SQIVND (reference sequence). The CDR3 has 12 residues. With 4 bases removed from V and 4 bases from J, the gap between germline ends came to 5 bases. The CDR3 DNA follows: TGTGCCAGTAGTACGGAGAATCAGCCCCAGCATTTT. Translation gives CASSTENQPQHF.

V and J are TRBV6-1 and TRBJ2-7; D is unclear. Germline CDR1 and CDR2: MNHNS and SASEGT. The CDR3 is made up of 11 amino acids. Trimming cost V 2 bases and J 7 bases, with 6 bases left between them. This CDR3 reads CASSENREQYF. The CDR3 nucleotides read TGTGCCAGCAGTGAAAATAGGGAGCAGTACTTC.

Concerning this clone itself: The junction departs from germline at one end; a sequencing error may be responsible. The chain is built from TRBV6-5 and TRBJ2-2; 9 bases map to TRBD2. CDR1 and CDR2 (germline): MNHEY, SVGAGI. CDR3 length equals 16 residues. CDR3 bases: TGTGCCAGCAGTTTCAGCGGGGGGCTAAACACCGGGAAGCTGTTTTTT. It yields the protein CASSFSGGLNTGKLFF.